The T cell receptor (beta chain) under discussion was sequenced for a study of T-cell reconstitution after alpha-beta-depleted transplantation in children. Using unique molecular identifiers, the investigators prepared the TCRbeta library. TCRdb reprocessed the PCR reads with MiXCR, giving one entry per CDR3 protein. Of 250,000 to 350,000 distinct CDR3 sequences listed, nearly 10% are singletons. The CDR3 is made up of 13 amino acids. V gave up 4 bases and J gave up 4 bases, with 13 bases separating them. In germline, CDR1 is DFQATT, CDR2 SNEGSKA (reference sequence). The specimen was PBMCs from the stem cell graft donor, collected from the stem cell graft. V is TRBV20-1 and J is TRBJ2-5; D is possibly TRBD2 (6 bases). This clonotype originated in a human donor who donated a stem cell graft to a child with SCID. CDR3 sequence: CSAITMGGETQYF. In nucleotides, the CDR3 is TGCAGTGCTATTACGATGGGGGGAGAGACCCAGTACTTC.